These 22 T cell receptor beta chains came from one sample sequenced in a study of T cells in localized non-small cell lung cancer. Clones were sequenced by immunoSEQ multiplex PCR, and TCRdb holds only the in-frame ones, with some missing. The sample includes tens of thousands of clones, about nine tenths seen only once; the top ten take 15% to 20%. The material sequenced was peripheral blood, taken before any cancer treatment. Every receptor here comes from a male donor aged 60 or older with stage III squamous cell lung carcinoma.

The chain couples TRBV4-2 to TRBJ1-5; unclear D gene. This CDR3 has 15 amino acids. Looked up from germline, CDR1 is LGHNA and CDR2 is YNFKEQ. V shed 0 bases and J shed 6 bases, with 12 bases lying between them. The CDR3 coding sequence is TGTGCCAGCAGCCAAGATTTTGGGCTAGTTCAGCCCCAGCATTTT. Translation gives CASSQDFGLVQPQHF.

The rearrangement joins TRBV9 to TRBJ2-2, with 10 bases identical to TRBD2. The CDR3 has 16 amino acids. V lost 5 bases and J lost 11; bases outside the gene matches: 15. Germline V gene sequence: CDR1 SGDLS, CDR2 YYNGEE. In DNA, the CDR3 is TGTGCCAGCAGTGAAGGACAGCGGGGGGGATTGATTGAGCTGTTTTTT. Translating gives CASSEGQRGGLIELFF.

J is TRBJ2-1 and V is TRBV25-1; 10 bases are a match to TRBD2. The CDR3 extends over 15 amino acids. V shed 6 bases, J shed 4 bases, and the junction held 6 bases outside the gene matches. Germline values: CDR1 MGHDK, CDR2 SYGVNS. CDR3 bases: TGTGCCAGCAGAATGACTAGCGGGCCTTACAATGAGCAGTTCTTC. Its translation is CASRMTSGPYNEQFF.

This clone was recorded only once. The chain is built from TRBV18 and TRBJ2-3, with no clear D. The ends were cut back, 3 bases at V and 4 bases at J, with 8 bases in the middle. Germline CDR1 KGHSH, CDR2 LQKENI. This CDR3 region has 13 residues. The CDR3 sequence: CASSPTNADTQYF. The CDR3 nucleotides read TGTGCCAGCTCACCCACAAACGCAGATACGCAGTATTTT.

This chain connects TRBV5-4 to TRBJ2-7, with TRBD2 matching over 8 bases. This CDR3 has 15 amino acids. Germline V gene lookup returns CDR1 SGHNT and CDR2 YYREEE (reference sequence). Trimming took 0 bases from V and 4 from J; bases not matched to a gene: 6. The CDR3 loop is CASSLDLAGIYEQYF. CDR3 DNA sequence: TGTGCCAGCAGCTTGGATTTAGCGGGGATTTACGAGCAGTACTTC.

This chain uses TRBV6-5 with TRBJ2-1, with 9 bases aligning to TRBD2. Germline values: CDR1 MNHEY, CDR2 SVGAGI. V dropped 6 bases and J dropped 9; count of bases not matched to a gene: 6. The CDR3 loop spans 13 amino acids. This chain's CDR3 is CASSPGTSSEQFF. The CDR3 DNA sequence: TGTGCCAGCAGCCCCGGGACTAGCAGTGAGCAGTTCTTC.

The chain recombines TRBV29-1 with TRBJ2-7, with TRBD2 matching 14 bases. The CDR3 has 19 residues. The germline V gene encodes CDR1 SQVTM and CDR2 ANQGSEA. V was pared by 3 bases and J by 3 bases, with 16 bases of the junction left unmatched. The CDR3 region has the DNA TGCAGCGTTGAGTCGGCATTTAACCCGGGACTAGCGGGGGACTACGAGCAGTACTTC. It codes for CSVESAFNPGLAGDYEQYF.

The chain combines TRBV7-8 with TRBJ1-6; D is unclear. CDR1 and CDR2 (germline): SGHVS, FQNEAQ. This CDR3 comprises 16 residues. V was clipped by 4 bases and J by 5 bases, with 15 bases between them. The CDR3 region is CASSSSLMANNSPLHF. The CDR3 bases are TGTGCCAGCAGCTCCTCCCTGATGGCGAATAATTCACCCCTCCACTTT.

In DNA form, the CDR3 reads TGCGCCAGCAGCTTCAGGCAGGGAGGAGGTGAAAAACTGTTTTTT. It translates to CASSFRQGGGEKLFF. This rearrangement joins TRBV5-1 to TRBJ1-4; tentative D call: TRBD1 (5 bases). This CDR3 spans 15 amino acids. Germline V gives CDR1 SGHRS, CDR2 YFSETQ. V dropped 2 bases and J dropped 7 bases, with 15 bases sitting between them.

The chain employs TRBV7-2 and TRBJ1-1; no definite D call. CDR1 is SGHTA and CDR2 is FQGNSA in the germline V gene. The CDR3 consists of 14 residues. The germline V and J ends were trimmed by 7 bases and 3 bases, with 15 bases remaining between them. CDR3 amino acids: CASILGWVYTEAFF. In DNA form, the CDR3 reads TGTGCCAGCATCCTCGGTTGGGTTTACACTGAAGCTTTCTTT.

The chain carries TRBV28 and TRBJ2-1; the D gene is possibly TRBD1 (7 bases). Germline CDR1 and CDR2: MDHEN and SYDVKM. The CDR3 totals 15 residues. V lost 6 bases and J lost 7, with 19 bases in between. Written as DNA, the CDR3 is TGTGCCAGCAGCCGATCCGGGGGACAGCGAAATGAGCAGTTCTTC. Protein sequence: CASSRSGGQRNEQFF.

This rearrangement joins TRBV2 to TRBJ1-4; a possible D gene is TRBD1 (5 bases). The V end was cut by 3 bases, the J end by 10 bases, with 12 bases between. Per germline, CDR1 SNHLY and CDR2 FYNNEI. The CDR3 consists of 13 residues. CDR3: CASSEGRERKLFF. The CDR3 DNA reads TGTGCCAGCAGTGAGGGCAGGGAAAGAAAACTGTTTTTT. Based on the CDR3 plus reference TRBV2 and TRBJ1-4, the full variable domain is EPEVTQTPSHQVTQMGQEVILRCVPISNHLYFYWYRQILGQKVEFLVSFYNNEISEKSEIFDDQFSVERPDGSNFTLKIRSTKLEDSAMYFCASSEGRERKLFFGSGTQLSVL.

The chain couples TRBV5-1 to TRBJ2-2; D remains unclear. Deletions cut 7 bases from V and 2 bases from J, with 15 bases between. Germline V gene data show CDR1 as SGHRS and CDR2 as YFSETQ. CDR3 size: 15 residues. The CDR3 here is CASAEIEANTGELFF. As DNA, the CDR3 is TGCGCCAGCGCGGAGATCGAGGCTAACACCGGGGAGCTGTTTTTT. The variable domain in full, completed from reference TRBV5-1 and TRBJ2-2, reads KAGVTQTPRYLIKTRGQQVTLSCSPISGHRSVSWYQQTPGQGLQFLFEYFSETQRNKGNFPGRFSGRQFSNSRSEMNVSTLELGDSALYLCASAEIEANTGELFFGEGSRLTVL.

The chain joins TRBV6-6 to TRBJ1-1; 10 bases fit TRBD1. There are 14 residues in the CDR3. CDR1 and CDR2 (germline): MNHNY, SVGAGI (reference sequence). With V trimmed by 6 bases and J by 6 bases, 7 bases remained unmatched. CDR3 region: CASRSRDRGSEAFF. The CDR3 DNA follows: TGTGCCAGCAGGAGCCGGGACAGGGGATCTGAAGCTTTCTTT.

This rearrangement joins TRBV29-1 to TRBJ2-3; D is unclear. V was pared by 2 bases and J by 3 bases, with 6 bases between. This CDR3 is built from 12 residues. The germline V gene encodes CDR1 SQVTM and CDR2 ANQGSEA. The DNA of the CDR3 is TGCAGCGTTGAAAAAGGTACAGATACGCAGTATTTT. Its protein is CSVEKGTDTQYF.

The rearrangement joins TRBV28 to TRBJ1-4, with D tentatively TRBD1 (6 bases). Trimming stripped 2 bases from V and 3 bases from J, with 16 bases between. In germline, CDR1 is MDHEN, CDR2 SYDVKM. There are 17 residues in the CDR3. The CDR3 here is CASSLRGHLGANEKLFF. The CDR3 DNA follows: TGTGCCAGCAGTTTACGGGGACATCTCGGAGCTAATGAAAAACTGTTTTTT.

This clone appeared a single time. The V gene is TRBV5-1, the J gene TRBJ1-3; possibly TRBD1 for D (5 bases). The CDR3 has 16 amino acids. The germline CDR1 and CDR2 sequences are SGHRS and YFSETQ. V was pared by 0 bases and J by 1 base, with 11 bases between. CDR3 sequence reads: CASSLESRVSGNTIYF. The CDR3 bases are TGCGCCAGCAGCTTGGAGTCCAGGGTTTCTGGAAACACCATATATTTT.

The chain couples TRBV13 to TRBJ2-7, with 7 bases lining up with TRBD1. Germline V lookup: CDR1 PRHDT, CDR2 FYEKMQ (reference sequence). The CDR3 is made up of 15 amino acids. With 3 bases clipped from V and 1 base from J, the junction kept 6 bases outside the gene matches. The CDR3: CASSFGTEHSYEQYF. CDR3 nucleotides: TGTGCCAGCAGCTTCGGGACAGAACATTCCTACGAGCAGTACTTC.

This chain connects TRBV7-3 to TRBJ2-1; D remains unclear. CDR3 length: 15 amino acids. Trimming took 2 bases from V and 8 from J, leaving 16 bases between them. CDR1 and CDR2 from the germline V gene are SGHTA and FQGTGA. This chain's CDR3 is CASSLGSSTAHEQFF. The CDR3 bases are TGTGCCAGCAGCTTAGGGTCCTCCACGGCGCATGAGCAGTTCTTC.

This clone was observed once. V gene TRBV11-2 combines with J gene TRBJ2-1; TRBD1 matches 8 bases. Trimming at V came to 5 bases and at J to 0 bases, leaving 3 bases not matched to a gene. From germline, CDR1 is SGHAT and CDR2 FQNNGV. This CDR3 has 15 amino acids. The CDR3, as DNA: TGTGCCAGCAGCCTCGGGACAGGCTCCTACAATGAGCAGTTCTTC. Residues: CASSLGTGSYNEQFF.

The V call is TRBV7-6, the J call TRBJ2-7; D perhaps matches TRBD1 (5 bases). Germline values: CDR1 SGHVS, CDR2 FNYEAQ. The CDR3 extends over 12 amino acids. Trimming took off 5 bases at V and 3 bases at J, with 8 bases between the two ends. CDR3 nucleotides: TGTGCCAGCAGCCAAGGGGACTACGAGCAGTACTTC. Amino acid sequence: CASSQGDYEQYF.

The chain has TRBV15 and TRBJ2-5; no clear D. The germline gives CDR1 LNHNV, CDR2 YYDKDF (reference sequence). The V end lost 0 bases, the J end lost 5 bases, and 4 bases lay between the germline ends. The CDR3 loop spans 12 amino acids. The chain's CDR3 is CATSRDSETQYF. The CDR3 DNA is TGTGCCACCAGCAGAGATTCGGAGACCCAGTACTTC.